This record covers a single T cell receptor (beta chain). The data were obtained in a study of siplizumab effects on memory and regulatory T cells. Generated by immunoSEQ multiplex PCR, the TCRdb table keeps only in-frame clones and is missing some. Here the sample spans about 120,000 clones, approximately 94% being singletons. This CDR3 contains 12 residues. Germline CDR1 MGHDK, CDR2 SYGVNS. Trimming shortened V by 3 bases and J by 9 bases, and 10 bases separated the two germline ends. Input material: non-Treg CD4+ T cells sorted from blood. This receptor was identified in a human donor in good health. This chain connects TRBV25-1 to TRBJ2-3, with D perhaps matching TRBD2 (5 bases). The CDR3 loop reads CASSEGRVTQYF. The CDR3 DNA reads TGTGCCAGCAGTGAGGGGAGAGTGACGCAGTATTTT.